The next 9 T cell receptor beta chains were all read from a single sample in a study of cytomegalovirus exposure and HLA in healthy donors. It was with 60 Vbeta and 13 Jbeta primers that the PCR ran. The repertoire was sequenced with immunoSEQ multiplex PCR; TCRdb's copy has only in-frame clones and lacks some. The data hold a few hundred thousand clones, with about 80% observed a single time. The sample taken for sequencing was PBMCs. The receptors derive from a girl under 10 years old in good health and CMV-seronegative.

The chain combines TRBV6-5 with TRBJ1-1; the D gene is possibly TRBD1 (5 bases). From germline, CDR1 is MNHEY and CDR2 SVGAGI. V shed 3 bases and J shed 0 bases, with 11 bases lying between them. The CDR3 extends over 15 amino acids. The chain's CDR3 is CASSYTRGLNTEAFF. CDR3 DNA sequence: TGTGCCAGCAGTTATACAAGGGGCCTGAACACTGAAGCTTTCTTT.

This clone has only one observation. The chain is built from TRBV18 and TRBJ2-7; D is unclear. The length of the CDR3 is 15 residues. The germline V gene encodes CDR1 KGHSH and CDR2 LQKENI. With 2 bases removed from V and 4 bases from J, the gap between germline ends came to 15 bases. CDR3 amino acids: CASSPWAGDAYEQYF. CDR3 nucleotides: TGTGCCAGCTCACCATGGGCAGGTGATGCGTACGAGCAGTACTTC.

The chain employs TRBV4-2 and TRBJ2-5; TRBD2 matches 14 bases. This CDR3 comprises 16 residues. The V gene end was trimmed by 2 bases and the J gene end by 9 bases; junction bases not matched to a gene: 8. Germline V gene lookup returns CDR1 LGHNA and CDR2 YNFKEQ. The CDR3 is CASSQLIGLAGGPQYF. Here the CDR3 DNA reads TGTGCCAGCAGCCAACTCATAGGACTAGCGGGGGGTCCCCAGTACTTC.

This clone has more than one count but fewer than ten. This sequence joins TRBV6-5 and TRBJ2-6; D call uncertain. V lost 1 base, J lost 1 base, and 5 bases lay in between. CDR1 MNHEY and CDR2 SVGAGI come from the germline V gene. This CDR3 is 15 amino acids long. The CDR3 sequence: CASSYFSSGANVLTF. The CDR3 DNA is TGTGCCAGCAGTTACTTTTCTTCTGGGGCCAACGTCCTGACTTTC.

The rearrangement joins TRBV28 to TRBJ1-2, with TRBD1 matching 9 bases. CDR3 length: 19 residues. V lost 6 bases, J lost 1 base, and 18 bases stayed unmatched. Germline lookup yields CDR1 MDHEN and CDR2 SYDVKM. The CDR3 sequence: CASSDKHRDRASGNYGYTF. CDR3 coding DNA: TGTGCCAGCAGCGACAAGCACCGGGACAGGGCATCCGGTAACTATGGCTACACCTTC.

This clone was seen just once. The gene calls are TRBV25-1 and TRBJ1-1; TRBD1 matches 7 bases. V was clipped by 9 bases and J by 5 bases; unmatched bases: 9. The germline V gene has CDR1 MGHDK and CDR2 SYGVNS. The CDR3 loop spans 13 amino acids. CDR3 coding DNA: TGTGCCAGAAGGCCGACAGGGCGAACTGAAGCTTTCTTT. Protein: CARRPTGRTEAFF.

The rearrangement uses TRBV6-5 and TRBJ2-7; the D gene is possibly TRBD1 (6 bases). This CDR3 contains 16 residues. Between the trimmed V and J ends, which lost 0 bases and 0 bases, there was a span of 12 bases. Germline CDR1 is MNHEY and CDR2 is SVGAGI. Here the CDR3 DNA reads TGTGCCAGCAGTTACTCGATCCAGGGGTCCTCCTACGAGCAGTACTTC. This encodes CASSYSIQGSSYEQYF.

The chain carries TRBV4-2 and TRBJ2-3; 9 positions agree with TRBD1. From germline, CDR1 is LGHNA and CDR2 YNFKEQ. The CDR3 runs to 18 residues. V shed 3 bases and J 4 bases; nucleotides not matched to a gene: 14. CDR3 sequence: CASSHRSPGTGTSDTQYF. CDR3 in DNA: TGTGCCAGCAGCCATCGCAGCCCGGGGACAGGGACTTCAGATACGCAGTATTTT.

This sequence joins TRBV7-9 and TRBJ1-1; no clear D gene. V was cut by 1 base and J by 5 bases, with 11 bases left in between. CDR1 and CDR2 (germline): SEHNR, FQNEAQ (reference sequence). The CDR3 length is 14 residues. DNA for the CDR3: TGTGCCAGCAGCTTAGGTGGGCCCGGTACTGAAGCTTTCTTT. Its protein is CASSLGGPGTEAFF.